This T cell receptor beta chain was documented in a study of tumor-infiltrating lymphocytes in glioblastoma multiforme. This CDR3 has 16 amino acids. V gave up 0 bases and J gave up 3 bases, with 12 bases separating them. Looked up from germline, CDR1 is DFQATT and CDR2 is SNEGSKA (reference sequence). Three nested ARM-PCR rounds with V-beta and C-beta primers built TCRB libraries. TCRB cDNA was made from approximately 0.5 ug total RNA. MiXCR, run by TCRdb on the multiplex PCR reads, gives a single entry per CDR3 protein. The sample records about 13,000 distinct CDR3 sequences, 65% to 70% being singletons. Concerning this clonotype itself: Antigen unknown.

Overall study findings and caveats: Just one glioblastoma patient contributed to the TCR-mutation comparison. Functional subtype sorting of these T cells was not performed.

The TCR originated in a male donor with glioblastoma. Sequencing was carried out using brain tumor tissue. J is TRBJ1-6 and V is TRBV20-1; tentative D call: TRBD1 (5 bases). This CDR3 is CSARDLQGSYNSPLHF. The DNA for the CDR3 is TGCAGTGCTAGAGATCTTCAGGGAAGCTATAATTCACCCCTCCACTTT.